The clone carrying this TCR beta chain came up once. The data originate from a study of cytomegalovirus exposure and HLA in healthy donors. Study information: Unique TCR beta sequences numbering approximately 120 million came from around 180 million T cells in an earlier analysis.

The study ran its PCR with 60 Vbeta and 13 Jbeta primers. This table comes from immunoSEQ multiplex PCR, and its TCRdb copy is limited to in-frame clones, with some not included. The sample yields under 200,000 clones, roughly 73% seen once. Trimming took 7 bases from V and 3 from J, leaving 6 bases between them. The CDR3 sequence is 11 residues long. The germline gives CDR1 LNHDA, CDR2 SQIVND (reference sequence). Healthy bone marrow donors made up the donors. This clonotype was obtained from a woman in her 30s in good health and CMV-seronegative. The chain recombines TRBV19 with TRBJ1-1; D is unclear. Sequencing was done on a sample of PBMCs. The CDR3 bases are TGTGCCAGTAATAGTTACACTGAAGCTTTCTTT. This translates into CASNSYTEAFF.